The sequence of this T cell receptor (beta chain) was determined in a study of blood T cell repertoires in COVID-19. The CDR3 is 15 amino acids. Germline V gene data show CDR1 as MGHDK and CDR2 as SYGVNS. Trimming at V came to 8 bases and at J to 6 bases, leaving 13 bases not matched to a gene. In assigning cohorts, the study relied on participant-reported clinical history. The table came from immunoSEQ multiplex PCR; TCRdb's copy has only in-frame clones and leaves some out. The sample yields some 170,000 clones, 70% to 90% seen once. Material: PBMCs or T cells enriched from blood (not recorded which). This TCR came from a man in his forties who had recovered from COVID-19. The V gene is TRBV25-1, the J gene TRBJ1-3, with 7 nucleotides matching TRBD1. The CDR3 region has the DNA TGTGCCAGCTCTCCGACAGGGAGTGAGTTAAACACCATATATTTT. Translation: CASSPTGSELNTIYF.